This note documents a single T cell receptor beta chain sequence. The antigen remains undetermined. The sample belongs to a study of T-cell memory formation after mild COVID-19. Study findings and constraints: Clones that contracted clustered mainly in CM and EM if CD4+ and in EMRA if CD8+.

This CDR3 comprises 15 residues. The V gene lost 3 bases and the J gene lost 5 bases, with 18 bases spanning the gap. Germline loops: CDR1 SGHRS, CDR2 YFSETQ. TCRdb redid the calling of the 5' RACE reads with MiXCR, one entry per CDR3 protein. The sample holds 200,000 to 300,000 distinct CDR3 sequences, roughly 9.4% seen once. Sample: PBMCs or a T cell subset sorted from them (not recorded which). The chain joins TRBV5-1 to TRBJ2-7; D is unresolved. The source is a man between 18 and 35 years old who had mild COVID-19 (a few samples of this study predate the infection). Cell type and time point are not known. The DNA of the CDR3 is TGCGCCAGCAGCTCCTTGAACCCAGTCCAGGACGAGCAGTACTTC. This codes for CASSSLNPVQDEQYF.